Shown below are 5 T cell receptor beta chains from a single sample sequenced in a study of T cell repertoires in aging, cancer and after chemotherapy. The template was genomic DNA from peripheral blood, not RNA. Rearranged V-D-J TRB sequences were amplified with a mixed TRB-A/B primer pool. Via MiXCR, TCRdb re-called the multiplex PCR reads, giving one row per CDR3 protein. This sample has approximately 20,000 distinct CDR3 sequences, with around 38% found just once. The sample comprised blood. These receptors were taken from a human donor with a solid tumor.

The chain couples TRBV5-1 to TRBJ2-3; 10 positions agree with TRBD2. The junction had 4 bases not matched to a gene; V was cut back by 4 bases and J by 2 bases. Germline-derived CDR1 and CDR2 are SGHRS and YFSETQ. The CDR3 is 15 amino acids. The CDR3 DNA reads as TGCGCCAGCAGCCTCGGACTAGCGGACACAGATACGCAGTATTTT. As protein: CASSLGLADTDTQYF.

The chain uses TRBV5-5 and TRBJ2-3, with a tentative D call TRBD2 (5 bases). This CDR3 spans 17 amino acids. V lost 4 bases to trimming and J lost 3 bases, with 21 bases between them. In germline, CDR1 is SGHKS, CDR2 YYEKEE (reference sequence). This CDR3 reads CASSAGFQGMGTDTQYF. The DNA of the CDR3 is TGTGCCAGCAGCGCGGGCTTTCAAGGGATGGGGACAGATACGCAGTATTTT.

This clonotype turned up a few times. The CDR3 sequence is CASSRGGRTDTQYF. CDR3 nucleotides: TGCGCCAGTTCGCGGGGGGGCAGGACAGATACGCAGTATTTT. This chain links TRBV5-1 with TRBJ2-3; 9 nucleotides agree with TRBD2. The germline gives CDR1 SGHRS, CDR2 YFSETQ. The CDR3 consists of 14 residues. The junction had 7 bases not matched to a gene; V was cut back by 8 bases and J by 3 bases.

The rearrangement uses TRBV19 and TRBJ1-5; 10 nucleotides agree with TRBD1. The CDR3 is 16 residues long. Germline-derived CDR1 and CDR2 are LNHDA and SQIVND (reference sequence). With 6 bases clipped from V and 6 bases from J, the junction kept 11 bases outside the gene matches. The CDR3 spells CASRVFPDRGIQPQHF. CDR3 DNA sequence: TGTGCCAGTAGAGTTTTCCCGGACAGGGGGATTCAGCCCCAGCATTTT.

The J gene is TRBJ2-3, the V gene TRBV18, with D perhaps being TRBD1 or TRBD2 (7 bases each). Germline V gives CDR1 KGHSH, CDR2 LQKENI. This CDR3 has 15 amino acids. V shed 3 bases and J shed 4 bases, with 14 bases lying between them. The chain's CDR3 is CASSPPGGGPDTQYF. CDR3 DNA sequence: TGTGCCAGCTCACCCCCAGGGGGGGGCCCAGATACGCAGTATTTT. Variable domain in full (rest from reference TRBV18 and TRBJ2-3): NAGVMQNPRHLVRRRGQEARLRCSPMKGHSHVYWYRQLPEEGLKFMVYLQKENIIDESGMPKERFSAEFPKEGPSILRIQQVVRGDSAAYFCASSPPGGGPDTQYFGPGTRLTVL.